Listed here are 30 T cell receptor beta chains from one sample, sequenced in a study (TCRdb year 2016). Libraries were prepared through RT-PCR. Sequencing relied on an Illumina MiSeq. TCRdb's own reprocessing of the public reads used fastp at Q25 and MiXCR and kept productive beta chains. Rows with one shared CDR3 protein collapse into an entry with the most common genes and DNA. The sample yields approximately 720,000 distinct CDR3 sequences; 13% to 15% were counted once. The ten biggest clones cover just over 3.5% of the sample. The sample taken for sequencing was memory CD4+ T cells from blood. These receptors were obtained from a female donor in good health, serving as a healthy control.

This clonotype was found many times. The J gene is TRBJ1-3, the V gene TRBV20-1; D possibly corresponds to TRBD1 (5 bases). CDR3 length equals 15 residues. V lost 6 bases and J 0 bases, leaving 15 bases between the germline ends. The germline V gene has CDR1 DFQATT and CDR2 SNEGSKA (reference sequence). The CDR3: CSAHILQGSGNTIYF. In DNA form, the CDR3 reads TGCAGTGCGCATATACTTCAGGGCTCTGGAAACACCATATATTTT.

This clonotype was seen repeatedly, ten times or more. The chain carries TRBV10-2 and TRBJ2-3; D not certain. CDR3 length: 13 residues. V was pared by 4 bases and J by 4 bases, with 9 bases between. Germline values: CDR1 WSHSY, CDR2 SAAADI. CDR3 protein: CASSAPGADTQYF. CDR3 sequence (DNA): TGCGCCAGCAGTGCGCCAGGCGCAGATACGCAGTATTTT.

In its sample, this clonotype was seen a few times. V and J are TRBV18 and TRBJ2-1; possible D gene TRBD2, 5 bases. The germline V and J ends were trimmed by 6 bases and 0 bases, with 21 bases remaining between them. The CDR3 loop spans 18 amino acids. In germline, CDR1 is KGHSH, CDR2 LQKENI. CDR3 in amino acids: CASSPLLDWDSSYNEQFF. The DNA of the CDR3 is TGTGCCAGCTCCCCGCTCTTGGACTGGGATAGCTCCTACAATGAGCAGTTCTTC. The full variable domain, in which reference TRBV18 and TRBJ2-1 provide the parts outside the CDR3, is NAGVMQNPRHLVRRRGQEARLRCSPMKGHSHVYWYRQLPEEGLKFMVYLQKENIIDESGMPKERFSAEFPKEGPSILRIQQVVRGDSAAYFCASSPLLDWDSSYNEQFFGPGTRLTVL.

This clonotype was recorded a few times. The chain carries TRBV7-9 and TRBJ1-2; 9 bases agree with TRBD1. The germline CDR1 and CDR2 sequences are SEHNR and FQNEAQ (reference sequence). The CDR3 length is 14 residues. The V gene end was trimmed by 5 bases and the J gene end by 6 bases; junction bases not matched to a gene: 7. DNA of the CDR3: TGTGCCAGCAGCGACACGGACAGGGGTGATGGCTACACCTTC. This translates into CASSDTDRGDGYTF.

The table lists this clonotype with many counts. The chain is built from TRBV12-3 or TRBV12-4 and TRBJ2-5; TRBD2 aligns across 10 bases. The junction had 7 bases not matched to a gene; V was cut back by 7 bases and J by 2 bases. The CDR3 spans 15 residues. The CDR3 region has the DNA TGTGCCAGCACCCGAGCGGGAGGGGGACAAGAGACCCAGTACTTC. Protein: CASTRAGGGQETQYF.

The V call is TRBV9, the J call TRBJ2-7; 9 bases agree with TRBD1. The CDR3 is 14 amino acids. Germline V gene data show CDR1 as SGDLS and CDR2 as YYNGEE. V lost 2 bases and J lost 6; bases outside the gene matches: 6. The CDR3 DNA follows: TGTGCCAGCAGCGTCCGGGACAGGGAATCCGAGCAGTACTTC. Protein product: CASSVRDRESEQYF.

This clonotype turned up a few times. The chain couples TRBV24-1 to TRBJ1-5, with D hard to call. V gave up 4 bases and J gave up 11 bases, with 11 bases separating them. Germline CDR1 is KGHDR and CDR2 is SFDVKD. The length of the CDR3 is 12 residues. CDR3 in amino acids: CATSEGRMAQHF. Here the CDR3 DNA reads TGTGCCACCAGTGAGGGGAGAATGGCCCAGCATTTT.

The CDR3 here is CASSAQRQNRFGYGYTF. CDR3 in DNA: TGTGCCAGCAGCGCCCAGAGACAGAACCGCTTTGGCTATGGCTACACCTTC. The V call is TRBV9, the J call TRBJ1-2; possible D gene TRBD1, 5 bases. Looked up from germline, CDR1 is SGDLS and CDR2 is YYNGEE. Trimming removed 3 bases at V and 4 bases at J, with 22 bases between. This CDR3 is built from 17 residues. Looking up the rest from reference TRBV9 and TRBJ1-2 gives the full variable domain: DSGVTQTPKHLITATGQRVTLRCSPRSGDLSVYWYQQSLDQGLQFLIQYYNGEERAKGNILERFSAQQFPDLHSELNLSSLELGDSALYFCASSAQRQNRFGYGYTFGSGTRLTVV.

This clonotype was detected ten times or more. This sequence joins TRBV7-2 and TRBJ1-2; D might be TRBD1 (5 bases). Germline values: CDR1 SGHTA, CDR2 FQGNSA. The CDR3 totals 13 residues. Trimming removed 0 bases at V and 7 bases at J, with 9 bases between. The CDR3 is CASSLAGHFGYTF. The CDR3 region has the DNA TGTGCCAGCAGCTTAGCAGGACACTTTGGCTACACCTTC.

This clonotype was found many times. The junction differs from germline at one of its ends, possibly a read error. This chain uses TRBV12-3 or TRBV12-4 with TRBJ2-7; 10 bases line up with TRBD2. This CDR3 comprises 16 residues. The CDR3 loop is CASSLSSTGSSGRSNF. As DNA, the CDR3 is TGTGCCAGCAGTTTATCCTCCACTGGAAGTAGCGGGAGGTCGAACTTC.

This chain uses TRBV11-2 with TRBJ2-1, with D perhaps matching TRBD1 (5 bases). The CDR3 is 14 residues long. Trimming took off 8 bases at V and 1 base at J, with 12 bases between the two ends. Germline assignment: CDR1 SGHAT and CDR2 FQNNGV. Written as DNA, the CDR3 is TGTGCCAGCGTGTGGGGCCTGTCCTACAATGAGCAGTTCTTC. Translating it yields CASVWGLSYNEQFF.

This clonotype showed up just a few times. CDR3 sequence: CASSQRSPGELFF. CDR3 in DNA: TGCGCCAGCAGCCAACGAAGTCCCGGGGAGCTGTTTTTT. The rearrangement uses TRBV4-3 and TRBJ2-2, with unresolved D. Trimming shortened V by 2 bases and J by 6 bases, and 7 bases separated the two germline ends. CDR3 length equals 13 residues. Germline V CDR1 and CDR2: LGHNA, YSLEER.

This chain uses TRBV20-1 with TRBJ2-2; 9 positions agree with TRBD2. CDR3 length equals 19 residues. Germline V lookup: CDR1 DFQATT, CDR2 SNEGSKA (reference sequence). J gave up 3 bases and V 6 bases, and 20 bases lay outside the gene matches. This chain's CDR3 is CSAAAPSGTRGRDTGELFF. In nucleotides, the CDR3 is TGCAGTGCCGCCGCCCCTAGCGGGACAAGGGGACGGGACACCGGGGAGCTGTTTTTT.

The chain employs TRBV4-1 and TRBJ1-5; TRBD1 agrees at 9 bases. CDR1 and CDR2 (germline): MGHRA, YSYEKL. Germline trimming cut 5 bases from V and 2 bases from J; bases unmatched to any gene: 4. CDR3 length: 15 amino acids. The CDR3 DNA follows: TGCGCCAGCAGCTACCGGGACAGGGGCAATCAGCCCCAGCATTTT. The encoded protein is CASSYRDRGNQPQHF.

The rearrangement uses TRBV28 and TRBJ1-1, with D possibly TRBD1 on 5 matching bases. This CDR3 has 14 amino acids. V was shortened by 6 bases and J by 0 bases, with 11 bases between the two germline ends. From germline, CDR1 is MDHEN and CDR2 SYDVKM. In nucleotides, the CDR3 is TGTGCCAGCAGAGGGGCCCAGATGAACACTGAAGCTTTCTTT. This encodes CASRGAQMNTEAFF.

This clonotype was detected a few times. The rearrangement links TRBV6-5 to TRBJ2-7, with D possibly being TRBD2 (5 bases). Trimming shortened V by 0 bases and J by 6 bases, and 15 bases separated the two germline ends. The germline V gene has CDR1 MNHEY and CDR2 SVGAGI. This CDR3 has 15 residues. CDR3 protein: CASSYSLAFGGEQYF. CDR3 DNA: TGTGCCAGCAGTTACTCGCTAGCCTTTGGAGGCGAGCAGTACTTC.

This clonotype was recorded a few times. Here the CDR3 DNA reads TGCAGTGCTAGAGGCCGGGGACAGAACTATGGCTACACCTTC. Its translation is CSARGRGQNYGYTF. The rearrangement links TRBV20-1 to TRBJ1-2; TRBD1 aligns across 7 bases. This CDR3 region has 14 residues. Looked up from germline, CDR1 is DFQATT and CDR2 is SNEGSKA (reference sequence). With V trimmed by 1 base and J by 2 bases, 4 bases remained unmatched.

Many counts were recorded for this clonotype. V gene TRBV25-1 combines with J gene TRBJ2-2, with no clear D. V gave up 7 bases and J gave up 0 bases, with 9 bases separating them. The germline V gene encodes CDR1 MGHDK and CDR2 SYGVNS. CDR3 size: 14 residues. DNA of the CDR3: TGTGCCAGCACCGGCGACGCGAACACCGGGGAGCTGTTTTTT. This translates into CASTGDANTGELFF.

The chain uses TRBV20-1 and TRBJ1-1; D is unclear. Trimming shortened V by 6 bases and J by 4 bases, and 12 bases separated the two germline ends. Per germline, CDR1 DFQATT and CDR2 SNEGSKA (reference sequence). The CDR3 contains 12 residues. The CDR3 nucleotides read TGCAGTGCGGCGCCGTGGAGCACTGAAGCTTTCTTT. It translates to CSAAPWSTEAFF.

This rearrangement joins TRBV10-3 to TRBJ1-1; D remains unclear. The CDR3 extends over 11 amino acids. V lost 6 bases and J 7 bases, leaving 9 bases between the germline ends. Germline V gene data show CDR1 as ENHRY and CDR2 as SYGVKD. CDR3 sequence: CAIRAQGEAFF. The CDR3 DNA sequence: TGTGCCATCAGGGCCCAAGGTGAAGCTTTCTTT.

This clonotype was seen at least ten times. The chain combines TRBV27 with TRBJ1-1; 9 nucleotides line up with TRBD1. Germline CDR1 MNHEY, CDR2 SMNVEV (reference sequence). The CDR3 runs 16 residues. J gave up 1 base and V 5 bases, and 8 bases lay outside the gene matches. In DNA, the CDR3 is TGTGCCAGCAGTGCGGGACAGGGACAGGGGAACACTGAAGCTTTCTTT. This gives the protein CASSAGQGQGNTEAFF.

This clonotype was seen a few times. The V call is TRBV7-8, the J call TRBJ1-1; D gene uncertain. The length of the CDR3 is 13 residues. V was cut by 0 bases and J by 6 bases, with 8 bases left in between. The germline CDR1 and CDR2 sequences are SGHVS and FQNEAQ. The CDR3 spells CASSLAQDAEAFF. The CDR3 nucleotides are TGTGCCAGCAGCTTAGCGCAGGATGCTGAAGCTTTCTTT.

This clonotype was recorded a few times. The chain links TRBV7-9 to TRBJ2-3, with 7 bases matching TRBD1. CDR1 and CDR2 from the germline V gene are SEHNR and FQNEAQ (reference sequence). This CDR3 contains 15 residues. After removal of 5 bases from V and 2 bases from J, the junction contained 7 bases not matched to a gene. CDR3 loop: CASSPGQLNTDTQYF. The CDR3 DNA sequence: TGTGCCAGCAGCCCGGGACAGCTGAACACAGATACGCAGTATTTT.

This clonotype was observed a few times. V and J are TRBV7-6 and TRBJ2-1; 9 positions match TRBD2. V lost 1 base and J lost 10; bases outside the gene matches: 11. The CDR3 has 16 residues. Germline CDR1 SGHVS, CDR2 FNYEAQ. This chain's CDR3 is CASSLESSGAYGEQFF. The CDR3 region has the DNA TGTGCCAGCAGCTTAGAATCTAGCGGGGCTTATGGGGAGCAGTTCTTC.

This clonotype was seen a few times. The V and J genes are TRBV7-6 and TRBJ2-2; D gene ambiguous. The V gene lost 1 base and the J gene lost 4 bases, with 13 bases spanning the gap. Germline V lookup: CDR1 SGHVS, CDR2 FNYEAQ. This CDR3 has 16 residues. The chain's CDR3 is CASSLEVGKLTGELFF. Here the CDR3 DNA reads TGTGCCAGCAGCTTAGAGGTGGGAAAACTCACCGGGGAGCTGTTTTTT.

Only a few counts were recorded for this clonotype. The chain links TRBV7-2 to TRBJ2-1; 7 nucleotides match TRBD2. This CDR3 is built from 15 residues. Germline V gene data show CDR1 as SGHTA and CDR2 as FQGNSA. V gave up 6 bases and J gave up 6 bases; unmatched junction bases: 11. The CDR3 loop reads CASSITGRVFNEQFF. The CDR3 DNA follows: TGTGCCAGCAGTATCACGGGGAGGGTCTTCAATGAGCAGTTCTTC.

This clonotype was seen a handful of times. This rearrangement joins TRBV3-1 to TRBJ2-7; no firm D call. CDR1 is LGHDT, CDR2 YNNKEL, per germline (reference sequence). The CDR3 is 13 amino acids. Deletions cut 3 bases from V and 5 bases from J, with 11 bases between. CDR3 residues: CASSHAPRNEQYF. Here the CDR3 DNA reads TGTGCCAGCAGCCACGCCCCTAGAAACGAGCAGTACTTC.

In its sample, this clonotype was seen many times. V usage is TRBV29-1 and J usage is TRBJ2-7; 8 nucleotides match TRBD2. Trimming removed 3 bases from V and 2 bases from J; junction bases left unmatched: 30. The CDR3 is 22 residues long. Germline V gene lookup returns CDR1 SQVTM and CDR2 ANQGSEA. DNA of the CDR3: TGCAGCGTTGAGGATGTCGAAGGGGGTAGGCCGAAGGCGGGGGGTTTCACCTACGAGCAGTACTTC. This translates into CSVEDVEGGRPKAGGFTYEQYF.

This clonotype was found many times. The V and J genes are TRBV20-1 and TRBJ2-7; a possible D gene is TRBD2 (6 bases). CDR1 and CDR2 (germline): DFQATT, SNEGSKA (reference sequence). Trimming left V 6 bases short and J 3 bases short, with 12 bases between. This CDR3 region has 12 residues. The CDR3 sequence is CSAESGDYEQYF. The CDR3, as DNA: TGCAGTGCCGAGTCGGGAGACTACGAGCAGTACTTC.

This clonotype was recorded once. This chain joins TRBV5-4 and TRBJ2-3; weak D call: TRBD2 (7 bases). Trimming cost V 0 bases and J 3 bases, with 17 bases left between them. CDR3 length: 17 residues. The V gene's germline CDR1 is SGHNT and CDR2 YYREEE (reference sequence). The CDR3 is CASSLGGASGVTDTQYF. The CDR3 DNA reads TGTGCCAGCAGCTTGGGGGGGGCTAGCGGAGTTACAGATACGCAGTATTTT. Full variable domain (outside the CDR3, taken from reference TRBV5-4 and TRBJ2-3): ETGVTQSPTHLIKTRGQQVTLRCSSQSGHNTVSWYQQALGQGPQFIFQYYREEENGRGNFPPRFSGLQFPNYSSELNVNALELDDSALYLCASSLGGASGVTDTQYFGPGTRLTVL.